This T cell receptor (beta chain) was documented in a study of identical twins. Study-wide results and caveats: Beta clonotypes that were abundant in cord blood contained fewer insertions, a pattern absent from memory repertoires.

This clonotype has a handful of counts. No antigen is known for it. Unique molecular identifiers were present on cDNA, and template switching added a universal primer site. From the 5' RACE reads, TCRdb called clonotypes with MiXCR, one entry per CDR3 protein. Altogether approximately 620,000 distinct CDR3 sequences are present, around 8.6% being singletons, with the ten largest covering more than 0.75%. Germline V CDR1 and CDR2: MNHEY, SVGEGT. V was pared by 4 bases and J by 5 bases, with 9 bases of the junction left unmatched. CDR3 size: 15 residues. This same sample was also taken into another study, of yellow fever vaccine responses in identical twins.

This TCR came from a woman under 30 in good health. The V and J genes are TRBV6-2 or TRBV6-3 and TRBJ2-5, with 8 bases fitting TRBD2. Sequenced material: PBMCs. The CDR3 DNA sequence: TGTGCCAGCAGTTTCATAAGGACTAGCATTGAGACCCAGTACTTC. Its protein product is CASSFIRTSIETQYF.